The 10 T cell receptor delta chains listed next were all sequenced from one sample in a study of gamma-delta T cells after stem cell transplantation. TCRdb reanalysed the RT-PCR reads via CATT. The table records around 12,000 delta-chain clones, approximately 37% of them present only once. Sequencing was done on a sample of gamma-delta T cells. The receptors originated from a human donor. It is not recorded whose cells these are; they may come from a transplant donor.

The chain couples TRDV1 to TRDJ1; maybe TRDD3 (6 bases). The CDR3 totals 23 residues. Per germline, CDR1 TSWWSYY and CDR2 QGS. Trimming left V 0 bases short and J 3 bases short, with 35 bases between. The CDR3 loop reads CALGELSSLTNPGRGDPSDKLIF. The CDR3 DNA reads as TGTGCTCTTGGGGAACTCAGCTCTCTTACCAATCCCGGACGGGGGGACCCCTCCGATAAACTCATCTTT.

This chain links TRDV1 with TRDJ1; TRDD3 aligns across 8 bases. The germline gives CDR1 TSWWSYY, CDR2 QGS. This CDR3 comprises 23 residues. Trimming cost V 2 bases and J 0 bases; bases outside gene matches: 26. CDR3 sequence: CALGETIWSPKGYWGPYTDKLIF. The CDR3 bases are TGTGCTCTTGGGGAAACAATATGGTCCCCCAAGGGGTACTGGGGGCCGTACACCGATAAACTCATCTTT.

The V and J genes are TRDV1 and TRDJ1, with TRDD3 matching 11 bases. This CDR3 spans 20 amino acids. The germline CDR1 and CDR2 sequences are TSWWSYY and QGS. J lost 0 bases, V lost 3 bases, and 15 bases had no gene match. CDR3 in DNA: TGTGCTCTTGGGGAGCCTCCCTTTTGGGGGATACGGTCCTACACCGATAAACTCATCTTT. This translates into CALGEPPFWGIRSYTDKLIF.

The chain employs TRDV2 and TRDJ3; D remains unclear. The germline CDR1 and CDR2 sequences are GEAIGNYY and EKD. V was trimmed by 3 bases and J by 7 bases, leaving 30 bases between them. The CDR3 is 21 amino acids. CDR3: CACDLFEGYKETSLDTRQMFF. For the CDR3, the DNA is TGTGCCTGTGACCTCTTCGAGGGCTACAAGGAGACCTCCTTAGACACCCGACAGATGTTTTTC.

The CDR3 spells CALGGLAFPGKQNLDLHECDKLIF. CDR3 bases: TGTGCTCTTGGGGGCCTAGCCTTCCCCGGGAAGCAAAACCTCGACTTACACGAATGCGATAAACTCATCTTT. The chain uses TRDV1 and TRDJ1; TRDD2 might be the D (6 bases). Germline lookup yields CDR1 TSWWSYY and CDR2 QGS. The V end lost 4 bases, the J end lost 4 bases, and 43 bases lay between the germline ends. The CDR3 is 24 residues long.

This clone was observed a few times. Different DNA sequences within this sample yield the same CDR3. CDR3 protein: CAFSGKVLNTDKLIF. CDR3 nucleotide sequence: TGTGCCTTTAGTGGAAAGGTTCTTAACACCGATAAACTCATCTTT. V and J are TRDV3 and TRDJ1; D is ambiguous. The germline gives CDR1 TVYSNPD, CDR2 GDNSRS (reference sequence). The CDR3 spans 15 residues. The V gene lost 0 bases and the J gene lost 0 bases, with 14 bases spanning the gap. Filled out from reference TRDV3 and TRDJ1, the complete variable domain reads CDKVTQSSPDQTVASGSEVVLLCTYDTVYSNPDLFWYRIRPDYSFQFVFYGDNSRSEGADFTQGRFSVKHILTQKAFHLVISPVRTEDSATYYCAFSGKVLNTDKLIFGKGTRVTVEP.

Turning to this clone: Germline is not matched at one junction end, which may reflect a read error. This chain uses TRDV1 with TRDJ1, with 9 bases identical to TRDD3. The CDR3 runs 18 residues. Germline V gene lookup returns CDR1 TSWWSYY and CDR2 QGS. CDR3 protein: CALGERSLGDGAPIGLIF. The CDR3 nucleotides are TGCGCTCTTGGGGAACGTTCGCTGGGGGATGGGGCACCGATAGGACTCATCTTT.

V usage is TRDV3 and J usage is TRDJ1, with D uncertain. CDR3 length: 14 amino acids. V lost 0 bases, J lost 0 bases, and 11 bases lay in between. The V gene's germline CDR1 is TVYSNPD and CDR2 GDNSRS (reference sequence). The CDR3 sequence is CAFSSLAYTDKLIF. In DNA form, the CDR3 reads TGTGCCTTTAGTTCGCTCGCGTACACCGATAAACTCATCTTT.

The CDR3 loop reads CALGEPPRFPQHWCLCDIAQLFF. The DNA for the CDR3 is TGTGCTCTTGGGGAACCCCCCCGATTCCCACAGCACTGGTGCCTTTGTGATATAGCACAACTCTTCTTT. The chain combines TRDV1 with TRDJ2, with D maybe TRDD3 (5 bases). CDR1 and CDR2 from the germline V gene are TSWWSYY and QGS. This CDR3 has 23 amino acids. The V gene lost 1 base and the J gene lost 7 bases, with 37 bases spanning the gap.

The J gene is TRDJ1, the V gene TRDV1; 8 bases map to TRDD3. The CDR3 sequence is 15 residues long. The germline V gene encodes CDR1 TSWWSYY and CDR2 QGS. V shed 11 bases and J 7 bases; nucleotides not matched to a gene: 18. The CDR3 spells CASGETTWGTGKLIF. The CDR3 DNA reads TGTGCTAGTGGGGAAACAACCTGGGGGACGGGTAAACTCATCTTT.